The source of this TCR beta chain is a study of blood T cell repertoires in COVID-19. This clone was counted once. The V and J ends lost 4 bases and 8 bases respectively, with 15 bases between them. Germline values: CDR1 LGHDT, CDR2 YNNKEL (reference sequence). CDR3 length: 14 residues. Assay used: immunoSEQ multiplex PCR; TCRdb lists only in-frame clones, some missing. The data hold under 150,000 clones, with 70% to 90% observed a single time. The source material was peripheral blood. This TCR was sampled from a woman aged 55-70 years with COVID-19, enrolled during active disease. The genes are TRBV3-1 (or the pseudogene TRBV3-2) and TRBJ2-1, with D perhaps matching TRBD2 (7 bases). The CDR3 protein is CASSLVIGGDEQFF. CDR3 coding DNA: TGTGCCAGCAGCCTCGTTATAGGGGGGGATGAGCAGTTCTTC.